Presented here are 18 T cell receptor beta chains from one specimen sequenced in a study of T cells in Graves' hyperthyroidism and ophthalmopathy. RNA transcripts gave rise to amplified TCR beta CDR3 regions. A set of HTBI primers served as the primers for a first-round RT-PCR of the TCR CDR3. From the multiplex PCR reads, TCRdb called clonotypes with MiXCR, one entry per CDR3 protein. The sample has about 600,000 distinct CDR3 sequences; approximately 15% are singletons. Source material: blood. All receptors derive from a woman between 40 and 50 years old with Graves' ophthalmopathy.

This clonotype has at least ten counts. The chain couples TRBV5-1 to TRBJ1-1, with D uncertain. This CDR3 has 12 amino acids. V gave up 0 bases and J gave up 5 bases, with 5 bases separating them. Germline lookup yields CDR1 SGHRS and CDR2 YFSETQ. CDR3 nucleotides: TGCGCCAGCAGCTTGGGGGCGACTGAAGCTTTCTTT. Translation: CASSLGATEAFF.

There are a few counts of this clonotype. The V gene is TRBV7-9, the J gene TRBJ2-7, with a weak D call TRBD1 (6 bases). Germline V gene data show CDR1 as SEHNR and CDR2 as FQNEAQ (reference sequence). This CDR3 has 12 residues. V lost 10 bases and J 0 bases, leaving 10 bases between the germline ends. The CDR3 loop is CATSGDSYEQYF. The CDR3 DNA follows: TGTGCCACTTCAGGGGACTCCTACGAGCAGTACTTC.

This sequence joins TRBV7-9 and TRBJ1-6; 9 bases align to TRBD1. The CDR3 has 15 amino acids. Losses at the gene ends were 7 bases for V and 8 bases for J; bases not matched to a gene: 9. Germline V lookup: CDR1 SEHNR, CDR2 FQNEAQ (reference sequence). In DNA, the CDR3 is TGTGCCAGCAATCGTGGACAGGGGTATGATTCACCCCTCCACTTT. Protein: CASNRGQGYDSPLHF.

The chain couples TRBV9 to TRBJ1-3; tentative D call: TRBD1 (5 bases). Germline-derived CDR1 and CDR2 are SGDLS and YYNGEE. The CDR3 runs to 14 residues. Trimming took 4 bases from V and 2 from J, leaving 10 bases between them. CDR3 loop: CASSISGPGNTIYF. The CDR3 coding sequence is TGTGCCAGCAGCATATCGGGACCTGGAAACACCATATATTTT.

The sample holds many counts of this clonotype. The V gene is TRBV4-2, the J gene TRBJ1-5; D unclear. The CDR3 runs 17 residues. The germline V gene encodes CDR1 LGHNA and CDR2 YNFKEQ. V gave up 2 bases and J gave up 0 bases, with 14 bases separating them. The CDR3 nucleotides read TGTGCCAGCAGCCAATCACCCGGCCCGTATAGCAATCAGCCCCAGCATTTT. Translating gives CASSQSPGPYSNQPQHF.

In its sample, this clonotype was seen many times. The rearrangement uses TRBV6-1 and TRBJ2-5; tentatively, D is TRBD1 or TRBD2 (5 bases each). The V gene lost 6 bases and the J gene lost 2 bases, with 16 bases spanning the gap. The CDR3 contains 15 residues. The germline V gene has CDR1 MNHNS and CDR2 SASEGT. The CDR3 DNA reads TGTGCCAGCAGGCCCACCGGGACGGAGCAAGAGACCCAGTACTTC. Translating it yields CASRPTGTEQETQYF.

This clonotype came up many times. The chain has TRBV18 and TRBJ1-1; D gene unclear. V was clipped by 6 bases and J by 2 bases, with 13 bases between them. Looked up from germline, CDR1 is KGHSH and CDR2 is LQKENI. This CDR3 has 14 residues. The CDR3 DNA is TGTGCCAGCTCCCCAGGACGGATTAACACTGAAGCTTTCTTT. Protein: CASSPGRINTEAFF.

In its sample, this clonotype was seen many times. The chain carries TRBV2 and TRBJ2-7; 13 bases match TRBD2. The CDR3 consists of 16 residues. With V trimmed by 3 bases and J by 2 bases, 4 bases remained unmatched. From germline, CDR1 is SNHLY and CDR2 FYNNEI. The CDR3 here is CASSEAGLAGPYEQYF. The DNA of the CDR3 is TGTGCCAGCAGTGAGGCGGGACTAGCGGGACCCTACGAGCAGTACTTC.

This clonotype was counted only a few times. CDR3 protein: CAWSHKAGGLNTQYF. CDR3 nucleotide sequence: TGTGCCTGGAGTCACAAAGCGGGAGGATTAAATACGCAGTATTTT. V gene TRBV30 combines with J gene TRBJ2-3; 9 bases align to TRBD2. Germline V gives CDR1 GTSNPN, CDR2 SVGIG (reference sequence). Germline trimming cut 2 bases from V and 7 bases from J; bases unmatched to any gene: 10. The CDR3 consists of 15 residues.

This clonotype has a handful of counts. This chain links TRBV19 with TRBJ2-3; 14 bases map to TRBD2. This CDR3 region has 17 residues. The junction had 6 bases not matched to a gene; V was cut back by 4 bases and J by 3 bases. From germline, CDR1 is LNHDA and CDR2 SQIVND (reference sequence). Written as DNA, the CDR3 is TGTGCCAGTAGTACACCCGGGACTAGCGGGAGTACAGATACGCAGTATTTT. This gives the protein CASSTPGTSGSTDTQYF.

This sequence joins TRBV20-1 and TRBJ2-1; D unclear. In germline, CDR1 is DFQATT, CDR2 SNEGSKA (reference sequence). This CDR3 has 16 residues. Deletions cut 6 bases from V and 0 bases from J, with 18 bases between. The CDR3 nucleotides are TGCAGTGCGAACCCTCTCGGCGGCAACTCCTACAATGAGCAGTTCTTC. This sequence encodes CSANPLGGNSYNEQFF.

This clonotype was seen a handful of times. The chain uses TRBV20-1 and TRBJ2-7; no definite D call. The CDR3 is made up of 14 amino acids. The V and J ends lost 5 bases and 4 bases respectively, with 18 bases between them. The germline V gene encodes CDR1 DFQATT and CDR2 SNEGSKA (reference sequence). The CDR3 sequence: CSARRTGPPYEQYF. The CDR3 DNA reads as TGCAGTGCTCGCCGTACGGGTCCCCCTTACGAGCAGTACTTC.

This clonotype occurred many times. V gene TRBV20-1 combines with J gene TRBJ2-2; TRBD2 aligns across 9 bases. Germline-derived CDR1 and CDR2 are DFQATT and SNEGSKA (reference sequence). CDR3 size: 14 residues. The V gene end was trimmed by 4 bases and the J gene end by 5 bases; junction bases not matched to a gene: 5. The CDR3 DNA is TGCAGTGCTAACCGCGGGAGGGGTACCGGGGAGCTGTTTTTT. Translating gives CSANRGRGTGELFF.

The chain joins TRBV29-1 to TRBJ2-3; D possibly corresponds to TRBD2 (5 bases). Germline-derived CDR1 and CDR2 are SQVTM and ANQGSEA. Trimming removed 2 bases from V and 0 bases from J, with 6 bases in between. This CDR3 region has 13 residues. CDR3 amino acids: CSVESGSTDTQYF. The CDR3 DNA reads TGCAGCGTTGAATCGGGGAGCACAGATACGCAGTATTTT.

Ten or more counts support this clonotype. The gene calls are TRBV28 and TRBJ2-1; TRBD2 matches 8 bases. Trimming at V came to 4 bases and at J to 7 bases, leaving 9 bases not matched to a gene. The CDR3 has 15 residues. Looked up from germline, CDR1 is MDHEN and CDR2 is SYDVKM. CDR3 DNA sequence: TGTGCCAGCAGTTGGGGCGGGAGGATCCCTAATGAGCAGTTCTTC. Residues: CASSWGGRIPNEQFF.

This clonotype has more than one count but fewer than ten. The chain couples TRBV3-1 to TRBJ1-1, with D perhaps TRBD1 (5 bases). This CDR3 is built from 14 residues. Germline loops: CDR1 LGHDT, CDR2 YNNKEL (reference sequence). The V gene lost 5 bases and the J gene lost 1 base, with 11 bases spanning the gap. CDR3 bases: TGTGCCAGCAGCGCGGGACGTCGGAACACTGAAGCTTTCTTT. Its translation is CASSAGRRNTEAFF. Combining the CDR3 with reference TRBV3-1 and TRBJ1-1 gives the whole variable domain DTAVSQTPKYLVTQMGNDKSIKCEQNLGHDTMYWYKQDSKKFLKIMFSYNNKELIINETVPNRFSPKSPDKAHLNLHINSLELGDSAVYFCASSAGRRNTEAFFGQGTRLTVV.

Note on this clonotype: The junction differs from germline at one of its ends, possibly a read error. This chain joins TRBV9 and TRBJ2-1, with a tentative D call TRBD2 (6 bases). This CDR3 is built from 15 residues. CDR1 and CDR2 (germline): SGDLS, YYNGEE. CDR3: CANSVGTHSYNEQFF. The CDR3 DNA reads TGTGCCAACAGCGTGGGGACTCACTCCTACAATGAGCAGTTCTTC.

This clonotype was picked up many times. V usage is TRBV7-8 and J usage is TRBJ2-7; 10 bases are shared with TRBD1. CDR3 size: 16 residues. The junction had 10 bases not matched to a gene; V was cut back by 5 bases and J by 3 bases. Germline lookup yields CDR1 SGHVS and CDR2 FQNEAQ. The CDR3 spells CASSAPLRDRGYEQYF. CDR3 nucleotide sequence: TGTGCCAGCAGCGCTCCTCTCCGGGACAGGGGCTACGAGCAGTACTTC.